Listed here are 30 T cell receptor beta chains from one sample, sequenced in a study of spatial heterogeneity in lung cancer. Study conclusions and caveats: Mutation counts in tumors were tracked by counts of expanded intratumoral alpha and beta TCRs.

Their target antigens are unknown. This sample's time point: sample taken at primary tumor resection. TCRdb ran MiXCR on the 5' RACE reads and lists one entry per CDR3 protein. The repertoire holds over 25,000 distinct CDR3 sequences, with roughly 7.4% as singletons. Sample: lung tumor tissue, taken at surgery. The receptors were gathered from a male donor with early-stage non-small cell lung cancer.

This clonotype was counted a few times. This chain connects TRBV10-3 to TRBJ1-2; D remains ambiguous. Germline V CDR1 and CDR2: ENHRY, SYGVKD. The CDR3 runs to 14 residues. The V end lost 0 bases, the J end lost 8 bases, and 13 bases lay between the germline ends. CDR3 sequence (DNA): TGTGCCATCAGTGAGTCTTACACGGCTGTCGGCTACACCTTC. Its translation is CAISESYTAVGYTF.

Only a few counts were recorded for this clonotype. V usage is TRBV6-6 and J usage is TRBJ2-5; TRBD2 matches at 9 bases. Germline V gene data show CDR1 as MNHNY and CDR2 as SVGAGI (reference sequence). V was pared by 2 bases and J by 7 bases, with 17 bases of the junction left unmatched. The CDR3 has 18 amino acids. The CDR3 reads CASSYGWGSGGPMWTQYF. CDR3 in DNA: TGTGCCAGCAGTTACGGGTGGGGTAGCGGGGGCCCGATGTGGACCCAGTACTTC.

This clonotype was detected a few times. The V and J genes are TRBV10-3 and TRBJ1-2; the D is unclear. The germline V gene encodes CDR1 ENHRY and CDR2 SYGVKD. This CDR3 contains 12 residues. V was cut by 3 bases and J by 8 bases, with 10 bases left in between. CDR3 protein: CAISDAGRGYTF. For the CDR3, the DNA is TGTGCCATCAGTGATGCAGGTCGCGGCTACACCTTC.

In its sample, this clonotype was seen many times. This rearrangement joins TRBV3-1 to TRBJ2-3, with unresolved D. With 4 bases removed from V and 3 bases from J, the gap between germline ends came to 11 bases. The CDR3 runs 14 residues. CDR1 is LGHDT and CDR2 is YNNKEL in the germline V gene (reference sequence). CDR3: CASSRGGGTDTQYF. The CDR3 DNA reads as TGTGCCAGCAGCCGAGGTGGTGGTACAGATACGCAGTATTTT.

In the case of this clonotype: This sequence may be a read error, since a much larger clone differs from it by one base. The chain carries TRBV7-2 and TRBJ2-1, with 7 positions matching TRBD2. From germline, CDR1 is SGHTA and CDR2 FQGNSA. CDR3 length: 14 amino acids. The CDR3, as DNA: TGTGTCAGCAGCGGGGACTCGGCCTACAATGAGCAGTTCTTC. Protein: CVSSGDSAYNEQFF. Combining the CDR3 with reference TRBV7-2 and TRBJ2-1 gives the whole variable domain GAGVSQSPSNKVTEKGKDVELRCDPISGHTALYWYRQSLGQGLEFLIYFQGNSAPDKSGLPSDRFSAERTGGSVSTLTIQRTQQEDSAVYLCVSSGDSAYNEQFFGPGTRLTVL.

This clonotype was seen repeatedly, ten times or more. The rearrangement links TRBV7-6 to TRBJ1-1; D gene unclear. V was trimmed by 1 base and J by 1 base, leaving 4 bases between them. The CDR3 length is 13 residues. Germline CDR1 reads SGHVS; CDR2 reads FNYEAQ. In nucleotides, the CDR3 is TGTGCCAGCAGCTTAGATGAGAACACTGAAGCTTTCTTT. It yields the protein CASSLDENTEAFF. Full variable domain (remainder filled in from reference TRBV7-6 and TRBJ1-1): GAGVSQSPRYKVTKRGQDVALRCDPISGHVSLYWYRQALGQGPEFLTYFNYEAQQDKSGLPNDRFSAERPEGSISTLTIQRTEQRDSAMYRCASSLDENTEAFFGQGTRLTVV.

This clonotype was observed many times. The V and J genes are TRBV10-3 and TRBJ1-5; D remains unclear. CDR1 and CDR2 from the germline V gene are ENHRY and SYGVKD. The CDR3 runs 14 residues. The germline V and J ends were trimmed by 4 bases and 1 base, with 8 bases remaining between them. CDR3 nucleotide sequence: TGTGCCATCAGTGCCGAAGGCAGCAATCAGCCCCAGCATTTT. It encodes CAISAEGSNQPQHF.

In this sample, this clonotype turned up many times. The chain has TRBV4-2 and TRBJ2-2; tentative D call: TRBD1 (6 bases). The CDR3 is 16 amino acids. Trimming took off 0 bases at V and 3 bases at J, with 11 bases between the two ends. CDR1 is LGHNA, CDR2 YNFKEQ, per germline. The CDR3 region is CASSQEGGHYTGELFF. CDR3 in DNA: TGTGCCAGCAGCCAAGAAGGGGGACACTACACCGGGGAGCTGTTTTTT.

V gene TRBV7-8 combines with J gene TRBJ1-3, with TRBD1 as a possible D gene (6 bases). This CDR3 has 15 residues. CDR1 and CDR2 (germline): SGHVS, FQNEAQ. V was shortened by 1 base and J by 4 bases, with 11 bases between the two germline ends. This CDR3 reads CASSLEGGSGNTIYF. The CDR3 DNA sequence: TGTGCCAGCAGCTTAGAGGGGGGATCGGGAAACACCATATATTTT.

In its sample, this clonotype was seen many times. The rearrangement uses TRBV28 and TRBJ1-2, with D perhaps TRBD1 (5 bases). Trimming pared 6 bases from V and 5 bases from J, leaving 16 bases between. This CDR3 is 14 amino acids long. Looked up from germline, CDR1 is MDHEN and CDR2 is SYDVKM. The CDR3 loop is CASRSGSLYYGYTF. The CDR3 bases are TGTGCCAGCAGATCAGGGTCACTGTATTATGGCTACACCTTC.

This clonotype was counted at least ten times. J is TRBJ2-7 and V is TRBV6-5; 7 nucleotides match TRBD2. This CDR3 has 14 amino acids. Germline V gene sequence: CDR1 MNHEY, CDR2 SVGAGI. Losses at the gene ends were 5 bases for V and 5 bases for J; bases not matched to a gene: 9. The CDR3 sequence is CASSDGGRADEQYF. Written as DNA, the CDR3 is TGTGCCAGCAGTGATGGGGGGAGGGCTGACGAGCAGTACTTC.

This clonotype was detected many times. J is TRBJ2-7 and V is TRBV6-5, with D maybe TRBD1 (6 bases). This CDR3 region has 14 residues. The germline V gene has CDR1 MNHEY and CDR2 SVGAGI. Trimming removed 5 bases from V and 7 bases from J, with 18 bases in between. The CDR3 reads CASSKQGITGEQYF. The CDR3 DNA is TGTGCCAGCAGTAAGCAGGGGATTACGGGGGAGCAGTACTTC.

The chain links TRBV5-5 to TRBJ1-5, with D unclear. Germline V CDR1 and CDR2: SGHKS, YYEKEE (reference sequence). There are 12 residues in the CDR3. V was pared by 1 base and J by 7 bases, with 6 bases between. The CDR3 nucleotides read TGTGCCAGCAGCTTGCCTGGACAGCCCCAGCATTTT. Encoded protein: CASSLPGQPQHF.

The J gene is TRBJ2-4, the V gene TRBV7-2; 12 bases are a match to TRBD2. V shed 4 bases, J shed 9 bases, and the junction held 7 bases outside the gene matches. Germline CDR1 and CDR2: SGHTA and FQGNSA. The CDR3 contains 15 residues. The CDR3 here is CASSSSSGGAPIQYF. The DNA of the CDR3 is TGTGCCAGCAGCTCCTCTAGCGGGGGGGCCCCCATTCAGTACTTC.

V is TRBV11-2 and J is TRBJ1-2; D is possibly TRBD1 (6 bases). Germline loops: CDR1 SGHAT, CDR2 FQNNGV. The CDR3 sequence is 13 residues long. V lost 2 bases to trimming and J lost 7 bases, with 11 bases between them. In DNA form, the CDR3 reads TGTGCCAGCAGCTTACAGGGGCCGGGTGGCTACACCTTC. Translation: CASSLQGPGGYTF.

Many counts were recorded for this clonotype. V usage is TRBV5-1 and J usage is TRBJ2-5; D unclear. This CDR3 is built from 13 residues. Germline V gene lookup returns CDR1 SGHRS and CDR2 YFSETQ. Trimming removed 0 bases at V and 9 bases at J, with 12 bases between. The CDR3 loop reads CASSLGRDGPQYF. Written as DNA, the CDR3 is TGCGCCAGCAGCTTGGGAAGAGATGGACCCCAGTACTTC.

This clonotype rates as medium-sized. The V call is TRBV12-3 or TRBV12-4, the J call TRBJ1-5; possible D gene TRBD1, 6 bases. The V end lost 8 bases, the J end lost 5 bases, and 19 bases lay between the germline ends. This CDR3 is built from 15 residues. CDR3 DNA: TGTGCCAGCCAAAGCACAGGGCCGGGGGATCAGCCCCAGCATTTT. Its translation is CASQSTGPGDQPQHF.

This chain connects TRBV11-2 to TRBJ2-2; unclear D gene. Deletions cut 3 bases from V and 4 bases from J, with 6 bases between. The germline V gene has CDR1 SGHAT and CDR2 FQNNGV. The CDR3 contains 13 residues. CDR3: CASSFALTGELFF. The CDR3 DNA is TGTGCCAGCAGCTTCGCTCTCACCGGGGAGCTGTTTTTT.

In its sample, this clonotype was seen a few times. The gene calls are TRBV16 and TRBJ2-3; D unclear. V was shortened by 0 bases and J by 2 bases, with 9 bases between the two germline ends. There are 15 residues in the CDR3. Germline CDR1 is KGHSY and CDR2 is FQNENV. This CDR3 is CASSQSGTITDTQYF. DNA for the CDR3: TGTGCCAGCAGCCAATCAGGAACGATCACAGATACGCAGTATTTT.

Many counts were recorded for this clonotype. V usage is TRBV20-1 and J usage is TRBJ2-2, with D perhaps TRBD1 (5 bases). CDR3 length: 15 amino acids. Germline V CDR1 and CDR2: DFQATT, SNEGSKA (reference sequence). V was pared by 1 base and J by 2 bases, with 11 bases between. CDR3 loop: CSARGTGPNTGELFF. CDR3 sequence (DNA): TGCAGTGCTAGAGGCACAGGACCTAACACCGGGGAGCTGTTTTTT.

In this sample, this clonotype turned up many times. The V and J genes are TRBV20-1 and TRBJ2-7; D gene uncertain. The CDR3 is 11 amino acids. The V and J ends lost 3 bases and 7 bases respectively, with 10 bases between them. Germline CDR1 DFQATT, CDR2 SNEGSKA (reference sequence). The CDR3 loop reads CSASISGEQYF. The CDR3 coding sequence is TGCAGTGCTAGTATTAGTGGGGAGCAGTACTTC.

The rearrangement links TRBV6-5 to TRBJ2-2; 13 nucleotides align to TRBD2. Unmatched junction bases numbered 10, after V lost 4 bases and J lost 2 bases. The CDR3 has 19 amino acids. CDR1 is MNHEY and CDR2 is SVGAGI in the germline V gene. The CDR3 is CASSLTGTSGAFNTGELFF. CDR3 sequence (DNA): TGTGCCAGCAGTTTAACCGGGACTAGCGGGGCCTTCAACACCGGGGAGCTGTTTTTT.

The V call is TRBV18, the J call TRBJ2-5; D gene ambiguous. CDR1 is KGHSH and CDR2 is LQKENI in the germline V gene. Trimming took 1 base from V and 2 from J, leaving 5 bases between them. This CDR3 is built from 13 residues. The CDR3 loop is CASSPLAQETQYF. The CDR3 coding sequence is TGTGCCAGCTCACCACTCGCGCAAGAGACCCAGTACTTC.

This clonotype was detected a few times. This chain uses TRBV2 with TRBJ2-1; D call uncertain. Between the trimmed V and J ends, which lost 7 bases and 5 bases, there was a span of 9 bases. Germline V gene data show CDR1 as SNHLY and CDR2 as FYNNEI. The CDR3 has 12 residues. The CDR3 DNA is TGTGCCAGCACCGCCCAGGACAATGAGCAGTTCTTC. This encodes CASTAQDNEQFF.

This clonotype was observed at least ten times. This chain links TRBV7-8 with TRBJ2-7, with 9 nucleotides matching TRBD2. Germline values: CDR1 SGHVS, CDR2 FQNEAQ. The trim removed 5 bases at V and 4 bases at J, leaving 9 bases unmatched. The CDR3 is 15 amino acids. In DNA form, the CDR3 reads TGTGCCAGCAGCCCATACCGTAGCGGGGGATACGAGCAGTACTTC. As protein: CASSPYRSGGYEQYF.

This clonotype was seen at least ten times. The chain is built from TRBV12-3 or TRBV12-4 and TRBJ2-3, with unresolved D. The CDR3 sequence is 13 residues long. V gave up 6 bases and J gave up 1 base, with 8 bases separating them. The CDR3 is CASSPKGTDTQYF. CDR3 DNA: TGTGCCAGCAGCCCTAAGGGCACAGATACGCAGTATTTT.

This clonotype was seen repeatedly, ten times or more. The J gene is TRBJ1-6, the V gene TRBV3-1; 7 bases are a match to TRBD1. The CDR3 extends over 14 amino acids. Germline V gives CDR1 LGHDT, CDR2 YNNKEL (reference sequence). The ends lost 0 bases at V and 10 bases at J; junction bases unmatched: 3. The CDR3 DNA reads TGTGCCAGCAGCCAAGATTCAGGGGGGTCACCCCTCCACTTT. This codes for CASSQDSGGSPLHF.

This clonotype was detected ten times or more. The rearrangement joins TRBV4-3 to TRBJ2-7; 8 positions agree with TRBD1. CDR3 length: 16 amino acids. The germline CDR1 and CDR2 sequences are LGHNA and YSLEER. V lost 1 base, J lost 2 bases, and 7 bases stayed unmatched. The CDR3 loop is CASSQALGTGAYEQYF. As DNA, the CDR3 is TGCGCCAGCAGCCAAGCCCTGGGGACAGGCGCCTACGAGCAGTACTTC.

The chain employs TRBV7-9 and TRBJ1-1; 8 bases line up with TRBD1. The CDR3 has 14 amino acids. J gave up 7 bases and V 5 bases, and 9 bases lay outside the gene matches. Germline CDR1 SEHNR, CDR2 FQNEAQ (reference sequence). The CDR3 sequence: CASSQGTGSGEAFF. The CDR3 bases are TGTGCCAGCAGCCAAGGGACAGGATCCGGTGAAGCTTTCTTT. Full variable domain (missing parts from reference TRBV7-9 and TRBJ1-1): DTGVSQNPRHKITKRGQNVTFRCDPISEHNRLYWYRQTLGQGPEFLTYFQNEAQLEKSRLLSDRFSAERPKGSFSTLEIQRTEQGDSAMYLCASSQGTGSGEAFFGQGTRLTVV.

The rearrangement uses TRBV4-3 and TRBJ2-2, with D hard to call. Germline lookup yields CDR1 LGHNA and CDR2 YSLEER. The CDR3 contains 12 residues. Deletions cut 3 bases from V and 5 bases from J, with 4 bases between. DNA of the CDR3: TGCGCCAGCAGCCAGGTTACCGGGGAGCTGTTTTTT. This codes for CASSQVTGELFF.